The 22 T cell receptor beta chains given below trace back to one sample, sequenced in a study of cytomegalovirus exposure and HLA in healthy donors. Both 60 Vbeta primers and 13 Jbeta primers went into the PCR. Assay: immunoSEQ multiplex PCR; the TCRdb copy retains only in-frame clones and omits some. This table has more than 95,000 clones, 78% appearing once. The material sequenced was PBMCs. The receptor source for this set is a man younger than 40 in good health and CMV-seropositive.

This chain uses TRBV7-2 with TRBJ1-2; D might be TRBD1 (6 bases). Germline CDR1 reads SGHTA; CDR2 reads FQGNSA. Trimming stripped 0 bases from V and 3 bases from J, with 14 bases between. CDR3 size: 16 residues. CDR3 region: CASSLAPRTAHYGYTF. DNA of the CDR3: TGTGCCAGCAGCTTAGCGCCTAGGACAGCTCACTATGGCTACACCTTC.

The chain has TRBV5-6 and TRBJ2-7, with 12 bases fitting TRBD1. The germline V gene encodes CDR1 SGHDT and CDR2 YYEEEE. The CDR3 has 16 amino acids. The junction had 9 bases not matched to a gene; V was cut back by 3 bases and J by 5 bases. The DNA of the CDR3 is TGTGCCAGCAGCTGGGGGGGGACAGGGGGCCCCCACGAGCAGTACTTC. This encodes CASSWGGTGGPHEQYF. Full variable domain (rest looked up from reference TRBV5-6 and TRBJ2-7): DAGVTQSPTHLIKTRGQQVTLRCSPKSGHDTVSWYQQALGQGPQFIFQYYEEEERQRGNFPDRFSGHQFPNYSSELNVNALLLGDSALYLCASSWGGTGGPHEQYFGPGTRLTVT.

This clone has more than one count but fewer than ten. The V and J genes are TRBV7-9 and TRBJ1-1; D gene uncertain. CDR3 length: 11 amino acids. V lost 4 bases and J lost 8, with 8 bases in between. The germline gives CDR1 SEHNR, CDR2 FQNEAQ (reference sequence). CDR3 protein: CASSSLVEAFF. CDR3 coding DNA: TGTGCCAGCAGCTCATTAGTGGAAGCTTTCTTT.

The rearrangement links TRBV10-3 to TRBJ2-5; 11 nucleotides match TRBD2. Trimming at V came to 2 bases and at J to 5 bases, leaving 13 bases not matched to a gene. Germline lookup yields CDR1 ENHRY and CDR2 SYGVKD. This CDR3 is 18 amino acids long. This CDR3 is CAISEGGLAAGVGETQYF. The CDR3 coding sequence is TGTGCCATCAGTGAGGGGGGACTAGCGGCGGGTGTGGGGGAGACCCAGTACTTC.

The genes are TRBV6-5 and TRBJ2-7; 7 bases agree with TRBD2. The CDR3 has 12 residues. CDR1 is MNHEY and CDR2 is SVGAGI in the germline V gene. With 6 bases clipped from V and 6 bases from J, the junction kept 5 bases outside the gene matches. CDR3 loop: CASRRGTGEQYF. The CDR3 DNA follows: TGTGCCAGCAGGCGGGGGACGGGCGAGCAGTACTTC.

There are a few counts of this clone. This sequence joins TRBV30 and TRBJ2-5; tentative D call: TRBD2 (5 bases). Trimming shortened V by 0 bases and J by 4 bases, and 15 bases separated the two germline ends. The CDR3 sequence is 15 residues long. Germline values: CDR1 GTSNPN, CDR2 SVGIG (reference sequence). Here the CDR3 DNA reads TGTGCCTGGAGTGTCCCGACTAAAAGACCAGAGACCCAGTACTTC. It specifies CAWSVPTKRPETQYF.

This clone was found a few times. V and J are TRBV9 and TRBJ2-2; TRBD1 matches 8 bases. In germline, CDR1 is SGDLS, CDR2 YYNGEE. Losses at the gene ends were 4 bases for V and 1 base for J; bases not matched to a gene: 9. This CDR3 region has 17 residues. For the CDR3, the DNA is TGTGCCAGCAGCCTTCCGCGACAGGGGATGAACACCGGGGAGCTGTTTTTT. It specifies CASSLPRQGMNTGELFF.

This CDR3 reads CASSAQFGGGGEQYF. DNA of the CDR3: TGTGCCAGCAGTGCTCAGTTCGGGGGGGGCGGGGAGCAGTACTTC. This sequence joins TRBV2 and TRBJ2-7, with 8 bases identical to TRBD2. CDR1 is SNHLY, CDR2 FYNNEI, per germline. Trimming removed 4 bases from V and 7 bases from J; junction bases left unmatched: 12. The CDR3 length is 15 residues.

V gene TRBV7-9 combines with J gene TRBJ2-3; D not certain. Germline CDR1 is SEHNR and CDR2 is FQNEAQ (reference sequence). Trimming shortened V by 1 base and J by 5 bases, and 10 bases separated the two germline ends. The CDR3 is 14 residues long. CDR3 in DNA: TGTGCCAGCAGCTTAGGAGGTGGTGAAGATACGCAGTATTTT. It codes for CASSLGGGEDTQYF.

This clone was counted between two and nine times. The chain joins TRBV4-3 to TRBJ2-5, with D possibly matching TRBD1 (5 bases). V lost 1 base and J lost 2, with 11 bases in between. The CDR3 runs 15 residues. Germline V gene lookup returns CDR1 LGHNA and CDR2 YSLEER. CDR3 bases: TGCGCCAGCAGCCAAGCACGGTCAGGGCAAGAGACCCAGTACTTC. It translates to CASSQARSGQETQYF.

The chain joins TRBV5-4 to TRBJ2-7, with D tentatively TRBD1 (6 bases). Germline V CDR1 and CDR2: SGHNT, YYREEE (reference sequence). With 3 bases removed from V and 4 bases from J, the gap between germline ends came to 23 bases. The CDR3 runs to 17 residues. CDR3 loop: CASSSDDLLGGVYEQYF. The CDR3, as DNA: TGTGCCAGCAGCTCGGATGACCTTTTAGGGGGTGTATACGAGCAGTACTTC.

This chain links TRBV29-1 with TRBJ2-3; weak D call: TRBD2 (6 bases). The V and J ends lost 6 bases and 4 bases respectively, with 17 bases between them. Germline V gene data show CDR1 as SQVTM and CDR2 as ANQGSEA. The CDR3 extends over 14 amino acids. In DNA form, the CDR3 reads TGCAGCGTCCGAGACACCGGGAGCTCAGATACGCAGTATTTT. This translates into CSVRDTGSSDTQYF.

This chain links TRBV4-3 with TRBJ2-1; 8 bases align to TRBD2. The ends lost 1 base at V and 5 bases at J; junction bases unmatched: 10. Germline CDR1 reads LGHNA; CDR2 reads YSLEER. This CDR3 comprises 17 residues. The CDR3 sequence is CASSQAPPAGADNEQFF. In DNA form, the CDR3 reads TGCGCCAGCAGCCAAGCCCCTCCAGCGGGAGCAGACAATGAGCAGTTCTTC.

This chain links TRBV7-2 with TRBJ2-7, with D possibly TRBD1 on 5 matching bases. V dropped 0 bases and J dropped 6 bases, with 9 bases sitting between them. Germline assignment: CDR1 SGHTA and CDR2 FQGNSA. The CDR3 extends over 13 amino acids. The chain's CDR3 is CASSLAQGTEQYF. CDR3 in DNA: TGTGCCAGCAGCTTAGCGCAGGGAACCGAGCAGTACTTC.

The rearrangement joins TRBV15 to TRBJ1-5, with 7 nucleotides matching TRBD1. The CDR3 is 15 residues long. CDR1 is LNHNV, CDR2 YYDKDF, per germline (reference sequence). The V gene end was trimmed by 1 base and the J gene end by 6 bases; junction bases not matched to a gene: 6. As DNA, the CDR3 is TGTGCCACCAGCAGAGGAACAGGGGATGGTCAGCCCCAGCATTTT. Protein sequence: CATSRGTGDGQPQHF.

The DNA for the CDR3 is TGTGCCAGCAGTAGCCACAGGGAAGCTGGAAACACCATATATTTT. Protein sequence: CASSSHREAGNTIYF. The chain uses TRBV27 and TRBJ1-3; tentative D call: TRBD1 (6 bases). Trimming pared 5 bases from V and 2 bases from J, leaving 13 bases between. Germline assignment: CDR1 MNHEY and CDR2 SMNVEV (reference sequence). This CDR3 spans 15 amino acids.

The J gene is TRBJ2-1, the V gene TRBV9; 8 bases map to TRBD1. The germline CDR1 and CDR2 sequences are SGDLS and YYNGEE. This CDR3 spans 15 amino acids. Trimming took 3 bases from V and 9 from J; bases not matched to a gene: 11. For the CDR3, the DNA is TGTGCCAGCAGCGGACAGGGGCAGGCCCGGAGTGAGCAGTTCTTC. It specifies CASSGQGQARSEQFF.

This chain links TRBV28 with TRBJ1-1, with TRBD1 matching 7 bases. Germline loops: CDR1 MDHEN, CDR2 SYDVKM. The CDR3 spans 16 residues. Trimming at V came to 6 bases and at J to 1 base, leaving 11 bases not matched to a gene. The chain's CDR3 is CASRARQGRRNTEAFF. The CDR3 DNA follows: TGTGCCAGCAGGGCTCGACAGGGCAGGAGGAACACTGAAGCTTTCTTT. Combining the CDR3 with reference TRBV28 and TRBJ1-1 gives the whole variable domain DVKVTQSSRYLVKRTGEKVFLECVQDMDHENMFWYRQDPGLGLRLIYFSYDVKMKEKGDIPEGYSVSREKKERFSLILESASTNQTSMYLCASRARQGRRNTEAFFGQGTRLTVV.

The gene calls are TRBV5-5 and TRBJ2-7; 7 nucleotides line up with TRBD2. Trimming took 4 bases from V and 2 from J; bases not matched to a gene: 9. The CDR3 runs 15 residues. Germline lookup yields CDR1 SGHKS and CDR2 YYEKEE (reference sequence). The CDR3 sequence: CASSRGGVGAYEQYF. The CDR3 DNA reads as TGTGCCAGCAGCCGCGGGGGAGTGGGGGCCTACGAGCAGTACTTC.

The chain links TRBV4-2 to TRBJ2-5, with D possibly being TRBD2 (6 bases). Germline V gives CDR1 LGHNA, CDR2 YNFKEQ. V dropped 1 base and J dropped 3 bases, with 9 bases sitting between them. The CDR3 is 14 amino acids. As DNA, the CDR3 is TGTGCCAGCAGCCAAGGATCGGGAGAAGAGACCCAGTACTTC. This sequence encodes CASSQGSGEETQYF.

The chain carries TRBV7-8 and TRBJ2-7; D remains ambiguous. Germline CDR1 and CDR2: SGHVS and FQNEAQ. The CDR3 has 11 amino acids. V was trimmed by 6 bases and J by 2 bases, leaving 5 bases between them. The CDR3 reads CASSVAYEQYF. The CDR3 DNA reads as TGTGCCAGCAGTGTAGCCTACGAGCAGTACTTC. The variable domain in full, with the rest retrieved from reference TRBV7-8 and TRBJ2-7, is GAGVSQSPRYKVAKRGQDVALRCDPISGHVSLFWYQQALGQGPEFLTYFQNEAQLDKSGLPSDRFFAERPEGSVSTLKIQRTQQEDSAVYLCASSVAYEQYFGPGTRLTVT.

The rearrangement uses TRBV7-9 and TRBJ1-1; no clear D. In germline, CDR1 is SEHNR, CDR2 FQNEAQ (reference sequence). The V and J ends lost 5 bases and 8 bases respectively, with 15 bases between them. CDR3 size: 13 residues. The CDR3 DNA follows: TGTGCCAGCAGCCCCCCGTATGAGAGGGAAGCTTTCTTT. Translation: CASSPPYEREAFF.